Shown below are 10 T cell receptor beta chains from a single sample sequenced in a study of neurological immune-mediated disorders. TCRdb fed the 5' RACE reads into MiXCR, producing one record per CDR3 protein. This sample has over 90,000 distinct CDR3 sequences, with 11% found just once. Time point in this sample: longitudinal time-point 3. Sequenced: PBMCs. The receptors originated from a female donor with HTLV-1-associated myelopathy (HAM/TSP).

On this clonotype itself: An end of the junction differs from the germline gene, which may be a read error. This sequence joins TRBV5-6 and TRBJ2-4; TRBD1 agrees at 10 bases. CDR1 is SGHDT and CDR2 is YYEEEE in the germline V gene. The CDR3 spans 17 residues. CDR3 in amino acids: CASSLTGGAGAKKIQYF. The CDR3 DNA follows: TGTGCTAGCAGCTTGACAGGGGGCGCGGGGGCCAAAAAAATTCAGTACTTC. Together with reference TRBV5-6 and TRBJ2-4, the CDR3 gives the full variable domain: DAGVTQSPTHLIKTRGQQVTLRCSPKSGHDTVSWYQQALGQGPQFIFQYYEEEERQRGNFPDRFSGHQFPNYSSELNVNALLLGDSALYLCASSLTGGAGAKKIQYFGAGTRLSVL.

This clonotype has at least ten counts. At one end, the junction sequence differs from germline, possibly due to a read error. V is TRBV5-1 and J is TRBJ2-5; maybe TRBD2 (7 bases). Germline V lookup: CDR1 SGHRS, CDR2 YFSETQ. This CDR3 region has 13 residues. The CDR3 loop reads CASSLQGGETQYF. CDR3 sequence (DNA): TGTGCCAGCAGTTTACAGGGAGGGGAGACCCAGTACTTC.

The V and J genes are TRBV5-1 and TRBJ2-3; the D is unclear. V gave up 3 bases and J gave up 1 base, with 9 bases separating them. CDR1 and CDR2 (germline): SGHRS, YFSETQ. The CDR3 runs to 14 residues. The CDR3 nucleotides are TGCGCCAGCAGCTCCTGGCCACGCACAGATACGCAGTATTTT. It encodes CASSSWPRTDTQYF.

This clonotype was counted many times. The chain uses TRBV5-6 and TRBJ2-2, with D possibly TRBD2 on 5 matching bases. Germline values: CDR1 SGHDT, CDR2 YYEEEE. V lost 4 bases to trimming and J lost 0 bases, with 7 bases between them. The CDR3 runs 14 residues. The CDR3 DNA reads as TGTGCCAGCAGCGGCGGGTCGAACACCGGGGAGCTGTTTTTT. Its protein is CASSGGSNTGELFF.

At least ten counts were recorded for this clonotype. V usage is TRBV5-1 and J usage is TRBJ2-7; D is uncertain. Germline values: CDR1 SGHRS, CDR2 YFSETQ. Trimming cost V 5 bases and J 2 bases, with 8 bases left between them. CDR3 size: 12 residues. The CDR3 loop reads CASRGRTYEQYF. The CDR3 nucleotides read TGCGCCAGCAGGGGCAGAACCTACGAGCAGTACTTC.

In its sample, this clonotype was seen many times. This sequence joins TRBV7-9 and TRBJ2-5, with D possibly being TRBD1 (6 bases). The CDR3 extends over 14 amino acids. The V and J ends lost 3 bases and 4 bases respectively, with 12 bases between them. Germline assignment: CDR1 SEHNR and CDR2 FQNEAQ (reference sequence). Here the CDR3 reads CASSLLFRGETQYF. DNA for the CDR3: TGTGCCAGCAGCTTGCTTTTCAGGGGAGAGACCCAGTACTTC.

This clonotype was counted many times. J is TRBJ2-3 and V is TRBV29-1; D possibly uses TRBD1 or TRBD2 (5 bases each). Germline-derived CDR1 and CDR2 are SQVTM and ANQGSEA. The CDR3 consists of 13 residues. Trimming left V 7 bases short and J 3 bases short, with 14 bases between. CDR3 sequence (DNA): TGCAGCGCCGAGGCGAGGGGAACAGATACGCAGTATTTT. Translation: CSAEARGTDTQYF.

This clonotype was seen repeatedly, ten times or more. The chain combines TRBV11-1 with TRBJ2-1; 13 positions match TRBD2. Looked up from germline, CDR1 is SGHAT and CDR2 is FQDESV (reference sequence). The CDR3 runs 19 residues. Germline trimming cut 3 bases from V and 4 bases from J; bases unmatched to any gene: 12. The CDR3 coding sequence is TGTGCCAGCAGCTTCCCTTCACTACTAGCGGGGGGGAGATACAATGAGCAGTTCTTC. It encodes CASSFPSLLAGGRYNEQFF.

This clonotype was counted a few times. The chain couples TRBV2 to TRBJ1-5; 11 nucleotides align to TRBD1. The CDR3 totals 16 residues. V was clipped by 7 bases and J by 3 bases; unmatched bases: 8. Per the germline V gene, CDR1 is SNHLY and CDR2 is FYNNEI. The CDR3 DNA sequence: TGTGCCAGCACCGGGACAGGGGGATCCTCCAATCAGCCCCAGCATTTT. Protein sequence: CASTGTGGSSNQPQHF.

Ten or more counts support this clonotype. The rearrangement links TRBV10-3 to TRBJ2-1, with 8 bases that match TRBD1. The CDR3 length is 15 residues. Germline CDR1 ENHRY, CDR2 SYGVKD. J gave up 5 bases and V 3 bases, and 6 bases lay outside the gene matches. As DNA, the CDR3 is TGTGCCATCAGTGAACAGGGACAGGCGAACAATGAGCAGTTCTTC. This codes for CAISEQGQANNEQFF.